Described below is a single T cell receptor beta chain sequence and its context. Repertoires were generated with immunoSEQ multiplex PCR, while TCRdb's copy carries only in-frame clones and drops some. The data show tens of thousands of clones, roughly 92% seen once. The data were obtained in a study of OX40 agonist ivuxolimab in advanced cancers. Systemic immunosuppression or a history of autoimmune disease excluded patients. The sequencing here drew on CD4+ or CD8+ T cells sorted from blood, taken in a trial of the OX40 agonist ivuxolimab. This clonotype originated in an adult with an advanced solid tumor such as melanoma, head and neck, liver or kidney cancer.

CDR3 sequence: CASSSGGTYNEQFF. In DNA form, the CDR3 reads TGTGCCAGCAGCTCGGGCGGGACTTACAATGAGCAGTTCTTC. The chain recombines TRBV7-3 with TRBJ2-1; TRBD2 is a possible D gene (6 bases). Trimming removed 4 bases at V and 4 bases at J, with 11 bases between. The CDR3 length is 14 residues. Germline-derived CDR1 and CDR2 are SGHTA and FQGTGA. Based on the CDR3 plus reference TRBV7-3 and TRBJ2-1, the full variable domain is GAGVSQTPSNKVTEKGKYVELRCDPISGHTALYWYRQSLGQGPEFLIYFQGTGAADDSGLPNDRFFAVRPEGSVSTLKIQRTERGDSAVYLCASSSGGTYNEQFFGPGTRLTVL.